The next 8 T cell receptor beta chains were all read from a single sample in a study of shared clonotypes between healthy human individuals. Sequenced by immunoSEQ multiplex PCR; TCRdb stores in-frame clones only, minus some. The data hold around 550,000 clones, with roughly 95% observed a single time. Material for sequencing was naive CD4+ T cells sorted from blood. Stated subset: CD45RA+ positively selected. Receptors were obtained from a young woman in good health.

This rearrangement joins TRBV10-2 to TRBJ2-3, with D perhaps being TRBD1 or TRBD2 (5 bases each). The V gene lost 6 bases and the J gene lost 5 bases, with 15 bases spanning the gap. The CDR3 has 14 amino acids. Germline lookup yields CDR1 WSHSY and CDR2 SAAADI. The CDR3 region is CASSPERGVDTQYF. The CDR3 DNA reads TGCGCCAGCAGCCCCGAGAGGGGAGTAGATACGCAGTATTTT.

V and J are TRBV5-4 and TRBJ2-1; D remains unclear. V lost 4 bases and J lost 0, with 5 bases in between. Germline-derived CDR1 and CDR2 are SGHNT and YYREEE (reference sequence). CDR3 length: 13 amino acids. CDR3 nucleotides: TGTGCCAGCAGCCTGGACTCCTACAATGAGCAGTTCTTC. Protein product: CASSLDSYNEQFF.

This chain connects TRBV27 to TRBJ2-6; D is uncertain. The CDR3 is 13 residues long. Trimming cost V 9 bases and J 0 bases, with 6 bases left between them. The germline CDR1 and CDR2 sequences are MNHEY and SMNVEV (reference sequence). The CDR3 loop reads CASGDSGANVLTF. The CDR3 DNA reads TGTGCCAGTGGGGACTCTGGGGCCAACGTCCTGACTTTC.

The genes are TRBV30 and TRBJ1-1; 7 bases line up with TRBD1. The V and J ends lost 5 bases and 2 bases, in that order; junction bases with no gene match: 8. Germline CDR1 and CDR2: GTSNPN and SVGIG (reference sequence). This CDR3 comprises 14 residues. CDR3 bases: TGTGCCTGGGGTATGACAGGGCTCAACACTGAAGCTTTCTTT. Its protein product is CAWGMTGLNTEAFF.

The genes are TRBV9 and TRBJ1-6; D uncertain. From germline, CDR1 is SGDLS and CDR2 YYNGEE. Between the trimmed V and J ends, which lost 0 bases and 6 bases, there was a span of 10 bases. The CDR3 has 15 residues. The CDR3 loop reads CASSVGQTGNSPLHF. The DNA for the CDR3 is TGTGCCAGCAGCGTAGGCCAGACGGGTAATTCACCCCTCCACTTT.

This sequence joins TRBV19 and TRBJ1-5; D is possibly TRBD1 (5 bases). Germline CDR1 is LNHDA and CDR2 is SQIVND (reference sequence). CDR3 size: 17 residues. The V end was cut by 5 bases, the J end by 5 bases, with 22 bases between. DNA for the CDR3: TGTGCCAGTAGTCTAACCACGGGGAGGCAGGGACATCAGCCCCAGCATTTT. Residues: CASSLTTGRQGHQPQHF.

V is TRBV19 and J is TRBJ1-1, with D possibly TRBD1 on 5 matching bases. V lost 6 bases to trimming and J lost 1 base, with 12 bases between them. CDR3 length equals 14 residues. Germline V gives CDR1 LNHDA, CDR2 SQIVND (reference sequence). DNA of the CDR3: TGTGCCAGTAGAGTATTTGGGGGGAACACTGAAGCTTTCTTT. Its translation: CASRVFGGNTEAFF.

This rearrangement joins TRBV10-2 to TRBJ2-3; D uncertain. With 8 bases removed from V and 1 base from J, the gap between germline ends came to 4 bases. This CDR3 is 11 amino acids long. Germline V gene lookup returns CDR1 WSHSY and CDR2 SAAADI. DNA for the CDR3: TGCGCCAGCGAGGGCACAGATACGCAGTATTTT. Translating gives CASEGTDTQYF.